This record concerns one T cell receptor beta chain sequence. Trimming left V 5 bases short and J 0 bases short, with 13 bases between. This CDR3 has 15 amino acids. CDR1 and CDR2 (germline): MNHEY, SMNVEV (reference sequence). Original processing notes: Using reference gene primer amplification, nucleated cell counts were estimated. The protocol was immunoSEQ multiplex PCR, while the TCRdb copy is restricted to in-frame clones and leaves out a portion. Clonal size and the V and J genes are those of that table, whereas D and trimming came from the DNA. The profile shows about 140,000 clones, roughly 90% of them singletons. This specimen comes from a study of blood T cell repertoires in COVID-19. Across the whole study: Both acute and convalescent COVID-19 samples were obtained from the United States, Italy and Spain. PBMCs, B-cell-depleted T cells, or T cells provided the cDNA or gDNA that made up the material.

The receptor was derived from a man aged 50-59 years with active or convalescent COVID-19. V is TRBV27 and J is TRBJ1-1, with a tentative D call TRBD1 (5 bases). Source material: peripheral blood. The CDR3 is CASSRGRTMNTEAFF. DNA for the CDR3: TGTGCCAGCAGTAGGGGTCGCACTATGAACACTGAAGCTTTCTTT.